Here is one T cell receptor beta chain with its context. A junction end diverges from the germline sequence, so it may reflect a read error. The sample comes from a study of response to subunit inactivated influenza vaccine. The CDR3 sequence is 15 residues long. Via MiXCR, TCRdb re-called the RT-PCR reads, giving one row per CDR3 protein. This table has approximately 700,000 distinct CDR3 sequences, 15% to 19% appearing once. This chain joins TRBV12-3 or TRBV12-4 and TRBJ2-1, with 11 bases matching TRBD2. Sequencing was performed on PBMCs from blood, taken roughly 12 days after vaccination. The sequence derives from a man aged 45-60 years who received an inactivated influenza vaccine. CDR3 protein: CASSLAGGKLGKQFF. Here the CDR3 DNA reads TGTGCCAGCAGTCTAGCGGGGGGCAAATTAGGGAAGCAGTTCTTC.